This T cell receptor (beta chain) was sequenced for a study of cytomegalovirus exposure and HLA in healthy donors. The PCR made use of 60 Vbeta and 13 Jbeta primers. This table comes from immunoSEQ multiplex PCR, and its TCRdb copy is limited to in-frame clones, with some not included. The sample holds about 150,000 clones, 72% seen once. The sample consisted of PBMCs. This TCR was recovered from a man aged 50 or older in good health and CMV-seropositive.

Written as DNA, the CDR3 is TGTGCCAGCAGCCCCCGACTAGCGGTCACAGATACGCAGTATTTT. Its protein product is CASSPRLAVTDTQYF. The V and J genes are TRBV7-7 and TRBJ2-3, with 9 bases identical to TRBD2. This CDR3 has 15 amino acids. Looked up from germline, CDR1 is SSHAT and CDR2 is FNYEAQ (reference sequence). With V trimmed by 5 bases and J by 2 bases, 5 bases remained unmatched.